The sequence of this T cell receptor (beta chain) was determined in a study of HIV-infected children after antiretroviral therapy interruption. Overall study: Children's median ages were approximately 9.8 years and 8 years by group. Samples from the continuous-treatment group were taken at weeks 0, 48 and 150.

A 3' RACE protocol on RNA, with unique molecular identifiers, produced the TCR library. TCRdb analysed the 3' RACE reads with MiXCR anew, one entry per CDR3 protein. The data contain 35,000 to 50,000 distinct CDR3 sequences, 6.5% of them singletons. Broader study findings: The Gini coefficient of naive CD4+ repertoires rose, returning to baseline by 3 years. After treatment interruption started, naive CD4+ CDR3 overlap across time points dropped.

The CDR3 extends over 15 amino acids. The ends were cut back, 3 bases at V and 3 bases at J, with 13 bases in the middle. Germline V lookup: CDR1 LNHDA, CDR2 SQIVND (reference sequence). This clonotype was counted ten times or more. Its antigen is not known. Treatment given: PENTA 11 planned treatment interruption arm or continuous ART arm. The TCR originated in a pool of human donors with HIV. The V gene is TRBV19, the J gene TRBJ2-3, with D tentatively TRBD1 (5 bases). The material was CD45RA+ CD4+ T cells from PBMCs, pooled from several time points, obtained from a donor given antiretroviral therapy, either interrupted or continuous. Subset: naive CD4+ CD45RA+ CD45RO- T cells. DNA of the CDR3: TGTGCCAGTAGTATTGGGGCAGGTGGGACAGATACGCAGTATTTT. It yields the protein CASSIGAGGTDTQYF.